This TCR beta chain was sequenced during a study of read filtering for tumor transcriptome and immune sequencing. This library used 300 to 450 ng RNA and molecular barcoded adaptors spanning alpha/delta and beta/gamma chains. TCRdb used MiXCR to reprocess the reads, holding one entry per CDR3 protein. The data show 35,000 to 50,000 distinct CDR3 sequences, roughly a fifth seen once. CDR3 size: 14 residues. Deletions cut 2 bases from V and 6 bases from J, with 14 bases between. Germline CDR1 reads GTSNPN; CDR2 reads SVGIG (reference sequence). Sequenced sample: a population of CD138-negative cells sorted from bone marrow. The chain links TRBV30 to TRBJ1-5; D is possibly TRBD1 (6 bases). The sequence came from a donor aged 40 or older with multiple myeloma. The CDR3 DNA follows: TGTGCCTGGAGTACACAGGGAGGGAGTCAGCCCCAGCATTTT. Translating it yields CAWSTQGGSQPQHF.